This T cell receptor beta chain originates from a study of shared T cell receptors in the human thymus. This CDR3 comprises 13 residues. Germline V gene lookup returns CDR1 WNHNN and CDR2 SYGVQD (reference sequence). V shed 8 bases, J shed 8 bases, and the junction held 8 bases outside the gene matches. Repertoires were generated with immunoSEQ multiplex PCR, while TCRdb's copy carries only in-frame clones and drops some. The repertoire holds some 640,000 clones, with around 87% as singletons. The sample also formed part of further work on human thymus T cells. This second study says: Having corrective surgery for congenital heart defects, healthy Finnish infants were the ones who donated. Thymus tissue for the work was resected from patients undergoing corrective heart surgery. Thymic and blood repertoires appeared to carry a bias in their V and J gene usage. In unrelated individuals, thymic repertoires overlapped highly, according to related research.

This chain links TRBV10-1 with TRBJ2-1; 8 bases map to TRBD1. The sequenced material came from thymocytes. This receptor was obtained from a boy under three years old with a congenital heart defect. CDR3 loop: CASETGGRYEQFF. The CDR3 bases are TGCGCCAGCGAAACAGGGGGTAGATATGAGCAGTTCTTC.